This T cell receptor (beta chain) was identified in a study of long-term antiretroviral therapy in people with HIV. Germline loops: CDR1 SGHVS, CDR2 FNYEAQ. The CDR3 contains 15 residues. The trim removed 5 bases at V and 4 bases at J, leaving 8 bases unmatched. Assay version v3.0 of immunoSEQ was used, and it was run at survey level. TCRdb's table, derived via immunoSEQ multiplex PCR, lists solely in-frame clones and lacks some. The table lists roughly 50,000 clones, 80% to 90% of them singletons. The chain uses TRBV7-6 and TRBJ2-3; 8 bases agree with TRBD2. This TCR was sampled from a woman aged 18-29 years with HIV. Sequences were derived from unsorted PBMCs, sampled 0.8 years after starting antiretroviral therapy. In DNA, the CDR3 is TGTGCCAGCAGCCCAGAGGCTAGCGGGTCAGATACGCAGTATTTT. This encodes CASSPEASGSDTQYF.